Only a few counts were recorded for the clone carrying this T cell receptor beta chain. Its target is unknown. These data belong to a study of post-analysis software for immune sequencing data. Overall study results and limits: Higher frequency in patients than in controls was seen for five TRBV segments, with TRBV5-6, TRBV5-1 and TRBV20-1 among them.

Unique molecular identifiers had been added to the TCR beta cDNA libraries. With about 0.85 to 10 million T cells as the source, 400,000 to 550,000 cDNA molecules resulted. MiXCR was run by TCRdb on the PCR reads, yielding one entry per CDR3 protein. This table holds roughly 170,000 distinct CDR3 sequences, about 30% found once. V was clipped by 1 base and J by 8 bases, with 8 bases between them. The V gene's germline CDR1 is SGHTA and CDR2 FQGNSA. The CDR3 contains 13 residues. V gene TRBV7-2 combines with J gene TRBJ1-4; D remains unclear. The TCR sequence derives from a girl between 10 and 17 years old with multiple sclerosis. The sample comprised blood. For the CDR3, the DNA is TGTGCCAGCAGCTTAGATCACCCAGAAAAACTGTTTTTT. Residues: CASSLDHPEKLFF.